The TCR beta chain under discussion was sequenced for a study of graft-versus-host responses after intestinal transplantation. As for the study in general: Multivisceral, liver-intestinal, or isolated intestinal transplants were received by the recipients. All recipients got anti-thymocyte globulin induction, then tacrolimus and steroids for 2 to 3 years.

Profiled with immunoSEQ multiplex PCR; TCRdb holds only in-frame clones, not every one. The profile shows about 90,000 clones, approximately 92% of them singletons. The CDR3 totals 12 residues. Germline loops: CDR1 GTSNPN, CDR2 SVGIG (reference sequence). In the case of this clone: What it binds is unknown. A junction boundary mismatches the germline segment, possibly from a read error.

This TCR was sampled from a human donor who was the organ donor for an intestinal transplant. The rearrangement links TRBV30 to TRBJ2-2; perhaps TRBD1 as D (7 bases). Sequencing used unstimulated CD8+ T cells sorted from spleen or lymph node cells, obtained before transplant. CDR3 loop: CAWTRGAGEPFF. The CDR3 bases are TGTGCCTGGACCAGGGGGGCCGGGGAGCCGTTTTTT. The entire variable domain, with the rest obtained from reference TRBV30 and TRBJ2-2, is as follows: SQTIHQWPATLVQPVGSPLSLECTVEGTSNPNLYWYRQAAGRGLQLLFYSVGIGQISSEVPQNLSASRPQDRQFILSSKKLLLSDSGFYLCAWTRGAGEPFFGEGSRLTVL.